This T cell receptor (beta chain) stems from a study of blood T cell repertoires in COVID-19. Whole-study context: Acute and convalescent COVID-19 samples came from the United States, Italy and Spain. From T cells, B-cell-depleted T cells, or PBMCs came the material, which was cDNA or gDNA.

Per the germline V gene, CDR1 is SGHAT and CDR2 is FQNNGV. V gave up 3 bases and J gave up 5 bases, with 7 bases separating them. The CDR3 is 12 residues long. As processed by the authors: Estimation of nucleated cell counts was performed using reference gene primer amplification. The assay was immunoSEQ multiplex PCR, and TCRdb's table has in-frame clones only and misses some. V and J calls and clone size follow that table, whereas D and trimming were derived from the DNA. The table includes about 69,000 clones, 90% detected once. The clonotype was recovered from a man in his fifties or sixties with acute or convalescent COVID-19. The sequenced sample consisted of peripheral blood. V and J are TRBV11-2 and TRBJ1-1; no definite D call. The CDR3 loop reads CASSFGSTEAFF. The CDR3 DNA is TGTGCCAGCAGCTTTGGTAGTACTGAAGCTTTCTTT.